These T cell receptor beta chains were read from a single sample in a study of blood T cell repertoires in COVID-19. Sequencing used immunoSEQ multiplex PCR; TCRdb keeps in-frame clones, though not all of them. The data hold 250,000 to 350,000 clones, with 88% observed a single time. Sequencing was carried out using peripheral blood. All receptors come from a man younger than 35 with active or convalescent COVID-19. Both conserved end residues are part of each CDR3. D genes are given only for firm matches. Size tells how often a clone was seen (once, few, many) or the class of an expanded clone, and some rows leave it out.

>TRBJ1-1|TRBV11-2|NA|NA
CASSTAGVNTEAFF
TGTGCCAGCAGCACCGCAGGGGTTAACACTGAAGCTTTCTTT
>TRBJ1-6|TRBV19|TRBD1|once
CASKFRTGVSPLHF
TGTGCCAGTAAATTTAGGACAGGGGTTTCACCCCTCCACTTT
>TRBJ1-1|TRBV11-2|TRBD1|NA
CASSTTGGSGTEAFF
TGTGCCAGCAGCACGACAGGGGGCTCAGGGACTGAAGCTTTCTTT
>TRBJ2-7|TRBV6-5|TRBD1|NA
CASSYGTATVYEQYF
TGTGCCAGCAGTTACGGGACAGCCACTGTCTACGAGCAGTACTTC
>TRBJ2-7|TRBV7-8|TRBD2|NA
CASSLGGTYEQYF
TGTGCCAGCAGCTTGGGAGGGACCTACGAGCAGTACTTC
>TRBJ2-3|TRBV7-9|NA|NA
CASSLDSNTDTQYF
TGTGCCAGCAGCTTAGATTCCAACACAGATACGCAGTATTTT
>TRBJ2-7|TRBV2|NA|NA
CASSAPTLRYEQYF
TGTGCCAGCAGTGCCCCCACGCTAAGATACGAGCAGTACTTC
>TRBJ1-4|TRBV3-1/TRBV3-2|NA|NA
CASSPDRNDEKLFF
TGTGCCAGCAGCCCTGACAGGAACGATGAAAAACTGTTTTTT
>TRBJ1-4|TRBV27|NA|NA
CASSLKQGSDEKLFF
TGTGCCAGCAGTCTCAAACAGGGCTCAGATGAAAAACTGTTTTTT
>TRBJ2-3|TRBV5-1|TRBD2|NA
CASSMTSGGAADTQYF
TGCGCCAGCAGTATGACTAGCGGGGGGGCGGCAGATACGCAGTATTTT
>TRBJ1-6|TRBV9|TRBD1|NA
CASSTNGTGRIPFTSSYNSPLHF
TGTGCCAGCAGCACAAATGGGACAGGTCGAATCCCTTTCACGAGCTCCTATAATTCACCCCTCCACTTT
>TRBJ2-3|TRBV4-3|TRBD2|NA
CASSPGLAGGPGWKYF
TGCGCCAGCAGCCCGGGACTAGCGGGGGGGCCTGGATGGAAGTATTTT
>TRBJ1-4|TRBV5-5|NA|NA
CASSLGTELTTNEKLFF
TGTGCCAGCAGCTTGGGGACAGAACTAACAACTAATGAAAAACTGTTTTTT
>TRBJ1-5|TRBV10-1|TRBD1|NA
CARKDRGGSSNQPQHF
TGCGCCAGAAAAGACAGGGGAGGTTCCAGCAATCAGCCCCAGCATTTT
>TRBJ2-3|TRBV29-1|NA|NA
CSVEGMAGAGTDTQYF
TGCAGCGTTGAAGGGATGGCGGGGGCGGGCACAGATACGCAGTATTTT
>TRBJ2-7|TRBV18|NA|once
CASSPRRERVSYEQYF
TGTGCCAGCTCGCCCCGCAGGGAGCGGGTGTCCTACGAGCAGTACTTC
>TRBJ2-5|TRBV2|NA|NA
CATQRETQYF
TGTGCCACCCAACGGGAGACCCAGTACTTC
>TRBJ2-3|TRBV10-3|NA|NA
CAIRSTDTQYF
TGTGCCATCCGGAGCACAGATACGCAGTATTTT
>TRBJ2-3|TRBV7-8|NA|NA
CASSPTTDTQYF
TGTGCCAGCAGCCCGACTACAGATACGCAGTATTTT